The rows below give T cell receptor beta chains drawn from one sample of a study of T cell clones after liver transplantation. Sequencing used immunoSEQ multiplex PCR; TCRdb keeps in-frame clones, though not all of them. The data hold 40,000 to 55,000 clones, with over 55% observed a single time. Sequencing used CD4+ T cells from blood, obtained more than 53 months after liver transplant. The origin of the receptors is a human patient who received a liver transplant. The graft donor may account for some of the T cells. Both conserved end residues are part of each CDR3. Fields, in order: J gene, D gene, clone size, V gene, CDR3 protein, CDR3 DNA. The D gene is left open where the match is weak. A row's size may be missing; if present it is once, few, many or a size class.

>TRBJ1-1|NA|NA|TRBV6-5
CASERVMNTEAFF
TGTGCCAGCGAGAGAGTGATGAACACTGAAGCTTTCTTT
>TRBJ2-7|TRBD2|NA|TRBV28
CASSLTSGEREQYF
TGTGCCAGCAGCCTGACTAGCGGGGAGCGGGAGCAGTACTTC
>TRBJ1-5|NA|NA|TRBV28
CASSASIGNQPQHF
TGTGCCAGCAGTGCCTCGATTGGCAATCAGCCCCAGCATTTT
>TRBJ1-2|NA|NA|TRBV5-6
CASSLLMIANYGYTF
TGTGCCAGCAGCTTGCTGATGATAGCTAACTATGGCTACACCTTC
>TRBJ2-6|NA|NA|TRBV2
CASSGQSGANVLTF
TGTGCCAGCAGTGGGCAGTCCGGGGCCAACGTCCTGACTTTC
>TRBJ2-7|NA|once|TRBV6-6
CASSSPGEKYEQYF
TGTGCCAGCAGTTCACCCGGGGAGAAATACGAGCAGTACTTC
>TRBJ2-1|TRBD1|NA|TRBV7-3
CASSWDRGKTEQFF
TGTGCCAGCAGCTGGGACAGGGGAAAGACTGAGCAGTTCTTC
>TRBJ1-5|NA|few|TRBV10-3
CAISGGNQPQHF
TGTGCCATCAGCGGTGGAAATCAGCCCCAGCATTTT
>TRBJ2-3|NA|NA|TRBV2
CASSDKGAWGASGTDTQYF
TGTGCCAGCAGTGATAAGGGGGCGTGGGGGGCTAGCGGCACAGATACGCAGTATTTT
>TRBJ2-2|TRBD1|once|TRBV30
CAWRVNRGRTGELFF
TGTGCCTGGAGGGTTAACAGGGGAAGAACCGGGGAGCTGTTTTTT
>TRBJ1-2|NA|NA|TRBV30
CASQVGYGYTF
TGTGCCTCCCAGGTTGGGTATGGCTACACCTTC
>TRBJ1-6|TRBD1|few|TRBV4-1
CASSPFFMDRGLGSPLHF
TGCGCCAGCAGCCCGTTTTTCATGGACAGGGGCTTAGGGTCACCCCTCCACTTT
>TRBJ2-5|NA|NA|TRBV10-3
CAISESTGAQETQYF
TGTGCCATCAGTGAGTCGACCGGGGCTCAAGAGACCCAGTACTTC
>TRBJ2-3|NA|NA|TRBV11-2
CASSLAGRTDTQYF
TGTGCCAGCAGCTTAGCGGGGCGCACAGATACGCAGTATTTT
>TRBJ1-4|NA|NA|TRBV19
CASSKGSQSLATNEKLFF
TGTGCCAGTAGTAAGGGTTCTCAAAGCCTTGCAACTAATGAAAAACTGTTTTTT
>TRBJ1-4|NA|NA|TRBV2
CASSETDEKLFF
TGTGCCAGCAGTGAAACAGATGAAAAACTGTTTTTT
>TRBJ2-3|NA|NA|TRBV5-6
CASSLVSVGTDTQYF
TGTGCCAGCAGCTTGGTGTCCGTCGGCACAGATACGCAGTATTTT
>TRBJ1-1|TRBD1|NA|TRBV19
CASSTGGGNTEAFF
TGTGCCAGTAGTACAGGGGGGGGGAACACTGAAGCTTTCTTT
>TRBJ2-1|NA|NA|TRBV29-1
CSVSRGSVGNEQFF
TGCAGCGTTTCTCGGGGATCGGTGGGGAATGAGCAGTTCTTC
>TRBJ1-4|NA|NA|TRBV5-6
CASSLSSGYEKLFF
TGTGCCAGCAGCCTATCGTCCGGGTACGAAAAACTGTTTTTT
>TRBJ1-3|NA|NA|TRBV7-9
CASSQRGYGNTIYF
TGTGCCAGCAGCCAAAGGGGTTACGGAAACACCATATATTTT
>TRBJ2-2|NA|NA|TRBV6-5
CASSYRQVRTGELFF
TGTGCCAGCAGTTACCGCCAGGTTCGCACCGGGGAGCTGTTTTTT
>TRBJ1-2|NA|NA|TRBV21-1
CAIRGQAVFYGYTF
TGTGCAATTCGAGGACAGGCCGTTTTCTATGGCTACACCTTC
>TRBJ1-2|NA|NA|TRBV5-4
CASSVQGTYGYTF
TGTGCCAGCAGCGTCCAAGGGACCTATGGCTACACCTTC
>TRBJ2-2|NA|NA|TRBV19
CASSPGQGLANTGELFF
TGTGCCAGTAGCCCGGGACAAGGGCTGGCGAACACCGGGGAGCTGTTTTTT
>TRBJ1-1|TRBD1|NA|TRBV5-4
CASSRQGRNTEAFF
TGTGCCAGCAGTCGACAGGGCCGGAACACTGAAGCTTTCTTT
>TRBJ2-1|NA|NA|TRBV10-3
CAISDSWQGEGIGTNEQFF
TGTGCCATCAGTGATTCGTGGCAGGGCGAAGGGATCGGTACAAATGAGCAGTTCTTC
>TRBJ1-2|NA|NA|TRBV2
CASSEAQYGYTF
TGTGCCAGCAGTGAAGCCCAGTATGGCTACACCTTC
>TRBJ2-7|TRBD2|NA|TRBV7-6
CASSFETSGVYEQYF
TGTGCCAGCAGCTTCGAGACTAGCGGGGTCTACGAGCAGTACTTC
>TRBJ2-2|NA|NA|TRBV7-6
CASSFETPALGTGELFF
TGTGCCAGCAGCTTTGAGACTCCCGCACTGGGCACCGGGGAGCTGTTTTTT
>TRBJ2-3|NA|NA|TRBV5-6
CASSLDSRRTDTQYF
TGTGCCAGCAGCTTGGATAGCAGACGCACAGATACGCAGTATTTT
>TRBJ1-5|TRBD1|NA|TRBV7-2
CASSLAGGDQPQHF
TGTGCCAGCAGCTTAGCAGGGGGCGATCAGCCCCAGCATTTT
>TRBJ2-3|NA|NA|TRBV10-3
CAISDRADTQYF
TGTGCCATCTCGGACCGGGCGGATACGCAGTATTTT
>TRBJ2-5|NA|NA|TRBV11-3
CASSLGGQLETQYF
TGTGCCAGCAGCTTAGGGGGCCAATTAGAGACCCAGTACTTC
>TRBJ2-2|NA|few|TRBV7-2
CASSLAGSGGLFF
TGTGCCAGCAGCTTAGCCGGGTCCGGGGGGCTGTTTTTT
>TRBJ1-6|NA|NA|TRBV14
CASSQAPGYNSPLHF
TGTGCCAGCAGCCAAGCTCCAGGTTATAATTCACCCCTCCACTTT
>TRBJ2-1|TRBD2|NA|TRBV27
CASSSGYSGGSSSYNEQFF
TGTGCCAGCAGTTCCGGGTACAGCGGGGGGTCGAGCTCCTACAATGAGCAGTTCTTC
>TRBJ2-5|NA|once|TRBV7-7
CASSFGQSGGETQYF
TGTGCTAGCAGCTTTGGACAGTCCGGGGGAGAGACCCAGTACTTC
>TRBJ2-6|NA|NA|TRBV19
CASSYRGGESSGANVLTF
TGTGCCAGTAGTTATCGAGGGGGTGAAAGCTCTGGGGCCAACGTCCTGACTTTC
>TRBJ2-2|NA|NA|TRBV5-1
CASSLFGQGRAGELFF
TGCGCCAGCAGCTTATTTGGGCAGGGACGGGCCGGGGAGCTGTTTTTT
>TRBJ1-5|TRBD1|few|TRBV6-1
CATGQGTWGNQPQHF
TGTGCCACGGGACAGGGGACTTGGGGCAATCAGCCCCAGCATTTT
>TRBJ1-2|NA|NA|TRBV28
CASSPSGAQGYTF
TGTGCCAGCAGTCCTTCGGGGGCGCAGGGCTACACCTTC
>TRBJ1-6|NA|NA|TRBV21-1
CASSKIGEDNSPLHF
TGTGCCAGCAGCAAAATCGGGGAGGATAATTCACCCCTCCACTTT
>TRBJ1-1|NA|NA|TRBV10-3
CAISELSGNTEAFF
TGTGCCATCAGTGAGTTATCCGGGAACACTGAAGCTTTCTTT
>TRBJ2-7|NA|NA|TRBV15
CATSGGTAIVYSPYEQYF
TGTGCCACCAGCGGAGGGACAGCTATCGTTTACTCCCCCTACGAGCAGTACTTC
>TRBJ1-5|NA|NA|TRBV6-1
CASSVGTLRYSNQPQHF
TGTGCCAGCAGTGTGGGAACCCTGCGATATAGCAATCAGCCCCAGCATTTT
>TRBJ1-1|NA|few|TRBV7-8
CASSLRRSDTEAFF
TGTGCCAGCAGCTTAAGGCGGTCGGACACTGAAGCTTTCTTT
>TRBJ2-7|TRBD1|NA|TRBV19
CASMDRDRASYEQYF
TGTGCCAGTATGGACCGGGACAGGGCCTCCTACGAGCAGTACTTC
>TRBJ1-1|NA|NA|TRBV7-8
CASSSTRGGRREAFF
TGTGCCAGCAGCTCAACCCGGGGGGGACGGCGTGAAGCTTTCTTT
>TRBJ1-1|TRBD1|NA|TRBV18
CASSQGQGGTEAFF
TGTGCCAGCTCACAGGGACAGGGGGGCACTGAAGCTTTCTTT
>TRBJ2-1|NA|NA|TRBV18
CASSPGATNEQFF
TGTGCCAGCTCACCGGGGGCTACCAATGAGCAGTTCTTC
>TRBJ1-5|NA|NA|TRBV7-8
CASSKDRDQPQHF
TGTGCCAGCAGCAAGGACAGAGATCAGCCCCAGCATTTT